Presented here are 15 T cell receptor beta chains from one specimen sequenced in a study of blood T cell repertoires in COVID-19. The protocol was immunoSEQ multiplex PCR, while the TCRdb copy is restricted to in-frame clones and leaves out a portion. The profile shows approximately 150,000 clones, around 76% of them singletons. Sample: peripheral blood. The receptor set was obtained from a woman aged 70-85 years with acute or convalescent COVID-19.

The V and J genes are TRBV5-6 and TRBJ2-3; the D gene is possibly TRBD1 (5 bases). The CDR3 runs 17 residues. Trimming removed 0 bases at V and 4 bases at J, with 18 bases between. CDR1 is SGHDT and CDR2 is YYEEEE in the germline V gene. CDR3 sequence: CASSLGGWTWNPDTQYF. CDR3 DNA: TGTGCCAGCAGCTTGGGTGGGTGGACATGGAACCCAGATACGCAGTATTTT. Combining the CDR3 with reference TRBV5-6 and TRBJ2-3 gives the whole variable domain DAGVTQSPTHLIKTRGQQVTLRCSPKSGHDTVSWYQQALGQGPQFIFQYYEEEERQRGNFPDRFSGHQFPNYSSELNVNALLLGDSALYLCASSLGGWTWNPDTQYFGPGTRLTVL.

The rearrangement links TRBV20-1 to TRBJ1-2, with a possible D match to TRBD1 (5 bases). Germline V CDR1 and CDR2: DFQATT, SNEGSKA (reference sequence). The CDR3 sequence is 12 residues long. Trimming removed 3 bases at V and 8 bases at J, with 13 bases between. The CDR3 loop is CSASAGSRGYTF. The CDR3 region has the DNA TGCAGTGCTAGTGCAGGGTCTCGCGGCTACACCTTC.

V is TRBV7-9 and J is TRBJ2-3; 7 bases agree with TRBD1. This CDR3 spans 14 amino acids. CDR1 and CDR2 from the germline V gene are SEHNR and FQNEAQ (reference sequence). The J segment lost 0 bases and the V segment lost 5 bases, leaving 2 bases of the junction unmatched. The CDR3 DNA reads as TGTGCCAGCAGCCCACAGGGGAGCACAGATACGCAGTATTTT. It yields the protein CASSPQGSTDTQYF.

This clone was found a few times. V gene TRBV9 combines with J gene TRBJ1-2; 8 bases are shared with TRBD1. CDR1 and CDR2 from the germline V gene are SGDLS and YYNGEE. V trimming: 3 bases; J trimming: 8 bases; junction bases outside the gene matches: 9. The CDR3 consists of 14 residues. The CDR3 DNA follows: TGTGCCAGCAGCGCTAGTGGGACAGGTGGGGGCTACACCTTC. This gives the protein CASSASGTGGGYTF.

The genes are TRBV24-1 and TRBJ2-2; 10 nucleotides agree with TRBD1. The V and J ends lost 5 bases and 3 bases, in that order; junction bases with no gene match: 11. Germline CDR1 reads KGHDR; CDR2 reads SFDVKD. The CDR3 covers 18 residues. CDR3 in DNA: TGTGCCACCAGTGGGACGGCTAGGGGACAGGGGCACACCGGGGAGCTGTTTTTT. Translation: CATSGTARGQGHTGELFF.

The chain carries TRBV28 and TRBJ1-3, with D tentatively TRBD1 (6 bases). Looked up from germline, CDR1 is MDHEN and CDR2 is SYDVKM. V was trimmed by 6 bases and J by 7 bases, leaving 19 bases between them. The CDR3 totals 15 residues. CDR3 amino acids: CASSARGRGWNTIYF. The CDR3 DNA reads TGTGCCAGCAGCGCACGGGGCAGGGGATGGAACACCATATATTTT.

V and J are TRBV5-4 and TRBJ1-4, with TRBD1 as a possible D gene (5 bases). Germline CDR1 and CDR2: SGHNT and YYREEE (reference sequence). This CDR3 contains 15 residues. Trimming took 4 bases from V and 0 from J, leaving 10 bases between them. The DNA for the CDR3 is TGTGCCAGCAGCACCAAGACAGCAACTAATGAAAAACTGTTTTTT. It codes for CASSTKTATNEKLFF.

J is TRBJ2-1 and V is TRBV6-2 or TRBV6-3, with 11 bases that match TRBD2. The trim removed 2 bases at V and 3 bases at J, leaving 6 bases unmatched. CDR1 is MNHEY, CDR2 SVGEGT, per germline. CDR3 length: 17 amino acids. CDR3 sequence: CASSYRRLAGSYNEQFF. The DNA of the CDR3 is TGTGCCAGCAGTTACCGCCGACTAGCGGGGAGCTACAATGAGCAGTTCTTC.

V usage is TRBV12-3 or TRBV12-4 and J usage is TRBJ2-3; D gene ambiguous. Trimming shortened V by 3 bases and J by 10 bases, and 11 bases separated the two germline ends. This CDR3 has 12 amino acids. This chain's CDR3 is CASSFGRSAQYF. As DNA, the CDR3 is TGTGCCAGCAGTTTTGGGCGATCAGCGCAGTATTTT.

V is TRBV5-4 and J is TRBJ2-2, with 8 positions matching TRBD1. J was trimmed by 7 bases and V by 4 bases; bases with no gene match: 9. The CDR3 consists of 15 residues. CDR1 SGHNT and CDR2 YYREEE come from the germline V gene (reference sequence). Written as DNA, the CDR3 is TGTGCCAGCAGCCAAGGACAGGGCCGAGGCGGGGAGCTGTTTTTT. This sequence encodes CASSQGQGRGGELFF.

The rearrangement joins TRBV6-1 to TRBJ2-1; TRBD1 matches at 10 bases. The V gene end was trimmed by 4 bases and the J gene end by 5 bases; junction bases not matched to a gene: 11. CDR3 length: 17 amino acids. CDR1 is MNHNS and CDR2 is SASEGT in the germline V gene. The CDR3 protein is CASSGPKRDRGNNEQFF. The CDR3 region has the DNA TGTGCCAGCAGTGGACCTAAGCGGGACAGGGGTAACAATGAGCAGTTCTTC.

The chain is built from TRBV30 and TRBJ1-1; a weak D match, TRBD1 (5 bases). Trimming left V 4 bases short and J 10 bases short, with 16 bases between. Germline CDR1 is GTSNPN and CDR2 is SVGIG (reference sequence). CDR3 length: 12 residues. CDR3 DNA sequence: TGTGCCTGGACCGAGTTTCAGGGTGTAGCTTTCTTT. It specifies CAWTEFQGVAFF.

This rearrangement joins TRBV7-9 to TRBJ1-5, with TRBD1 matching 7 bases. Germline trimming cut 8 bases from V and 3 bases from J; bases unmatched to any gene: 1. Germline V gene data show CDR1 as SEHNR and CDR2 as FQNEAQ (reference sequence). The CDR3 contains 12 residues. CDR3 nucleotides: TGTGCCAGCGGGACAGACAATCAGCCCCAGCATTTT. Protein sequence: CASGTDNQPQHF.

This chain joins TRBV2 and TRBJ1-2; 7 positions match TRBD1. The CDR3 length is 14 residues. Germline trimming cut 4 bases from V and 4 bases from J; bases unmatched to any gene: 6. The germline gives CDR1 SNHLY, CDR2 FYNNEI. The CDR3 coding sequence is TGTGCCAGCAGTGGGACACAGGGGTCCTATGGCTACACCTTC. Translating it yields CASSGTQGSYGYTF.

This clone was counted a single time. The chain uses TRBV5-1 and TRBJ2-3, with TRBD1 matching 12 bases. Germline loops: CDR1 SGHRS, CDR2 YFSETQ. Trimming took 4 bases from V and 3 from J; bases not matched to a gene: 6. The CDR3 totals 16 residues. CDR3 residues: CASSVGDRGLTDTQYF. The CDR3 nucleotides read TGCGCCAGCAGCGTGGGGGACAGGGGGCTTACAGATACGCAGTATTTT. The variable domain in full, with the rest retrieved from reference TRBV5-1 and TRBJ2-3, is KAGVTQTPRYLIKTRGQQVTLSCSPISGHRSVSWYQQTPGQGLQFLFEYFSETQRNKGNFPGRFSGRQFSNSRSEMNVSTLELGDSALYLCASSVGDRGLTDTQYFGPGTRLTVL.